The sequence of this T cell receptor (beta chain) was determined in a study of breast tumors, draining lymph nodes, adjacent tissues. Notes on the study in general: Compared with lymph nodes, tumors were less diverse; compared with nontumor tissue, more. Most tumor T cells seemingly derive from lymph node, then expand in tumor. The lymph node origin of tumor T cells was framed as consistent with a hypothesis, not demonstrated.

Germline assignment: CDR1 SGDLS and CDR2 YYNGEE. This CDR3 has 15 amino acids. TCRdb processed the multiplex PCR reads anew with MiXCR; each CDR3 protein has one entry. The sample has nearly 110,000 distinct CDR3 sequences, under 40% seen once; the top ten hold approximately 5.3%. The table lists this clonotype with a few counts. Its specificity is unknown. Given a much more abundant clone one base away, this may be a read error. Samples came from axillary lymph nodes draining the breast cancer. The genes are TRBV9 and TRBJ1-2; 8 bases are shared with TRBD1. This clonotype was sampled from a female donor with breast cancer. Some clones in this sample may be carry-over from other donors' samples. Sequenced sample: axillary lymph node tissue. The CDR3 is CASSYGQGENYGSTF. The CDR3 DNA reads as TGTGCCAGCAGCTACGGACAGGGCGAGAACTATGGCTCCACCTTC.